This entry lists 2 T cell receptor beta chains sequenced from one sample in a study of blood T cell repertoires in COVID-19. Sequencing was performed with immunoSEQ multiplex PCR; in TCRdb, only in-frame clones are kept and a portion is missing. Among about 320,000 clones listed, 90% were seen once. The sequenced sample was PBMCs or T cells enriched from blood (not recorded which). These receptors originate from a man aged 55-75 years who had recovered from COVID-19.

The V call is TRBV30, the J call TRBJ1-5; D is undetermined. The CDR3 extends over 14 amino acids. The germline gives CDR1 GTSNPN, CDR2 SVGIG (reference sequence). V shed 0 bases and J shed 0 bases, with 6 bases lying between them. The CDR3 bases are TGTGCCTGGAGTGTACTTAGTAGCAATCAGCCCCAGCATTTT. As protein: CAWSVLSSNQPQHF.

This clone was observed a single time. CDR3 sequence: CASSLVAEANYGYTF. The CDR3 nucleotides read TGTGCCAGCAGCTTGGTGGCCGAAGCTAACTATGGCTACACCTTC. This sequence joins TRBV5-5 and TRBJ1-2; D gene ambiguous. The CDR3 extends over 15 amino acids. Germline V gives CDR1 SGHKS, CDR2 YYEKEE (reference sequence). Trimming stripped 0 bases from V and 0 bases from J, with 9 bases between.